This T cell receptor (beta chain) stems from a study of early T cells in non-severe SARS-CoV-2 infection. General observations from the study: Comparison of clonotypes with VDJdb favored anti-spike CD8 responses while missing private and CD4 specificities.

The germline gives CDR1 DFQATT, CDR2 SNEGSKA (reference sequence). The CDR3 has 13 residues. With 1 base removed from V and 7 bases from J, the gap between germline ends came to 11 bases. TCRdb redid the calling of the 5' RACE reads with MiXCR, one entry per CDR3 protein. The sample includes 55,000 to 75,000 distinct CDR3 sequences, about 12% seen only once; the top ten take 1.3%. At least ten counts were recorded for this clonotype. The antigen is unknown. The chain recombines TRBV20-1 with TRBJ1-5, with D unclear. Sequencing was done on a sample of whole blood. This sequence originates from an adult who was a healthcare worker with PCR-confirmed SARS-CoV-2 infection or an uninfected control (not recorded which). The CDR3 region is CSARGEGQQPQHF. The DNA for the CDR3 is TGCAGTGCTAGAGGCGAGGGCCAGCAGCCCCAGCATTTT.